This T cell receptor (beta chain) was recovered during a study of CD4+ T cells in melanoma. TCRdb's table, derived via immunoSEQ multiplex PCR, lists solely in-frame clones and lacks some. Seen here are about 10,000 clones, approximately 72% observed once, and the top ten hold about 9.2%. The CDR3 spans 14 residues. V was trimmed by 0 bases and J by 6 bases, leaving 9 bases between them. CDR1 is SGDLS and CDR2 is YYNGEE in the germline V gene. Sequenced material: cells from a culture (not recorded whether cultured in vitro). This sequence was found in a human donor with melanoma. The chain carries TRBV9 and TRBJ2-2; D is undetermined. The CDR3 region is CASSVALGAGELFF. For the CDR3, the DNA is TGTGCCAGCAGCGTAGCCCTGGGTGCCGGGGAGCTGTTTTTT. Full variable domain (rest looked up from reference TRBV9 and TRBJ2-2): DSGVTQTPKHLITATGQRVTLRCSPRSGDLSVYWYQQSLDQGLQFLIQYYNGEERAKGNILERFSAQQFPDLHSELNLSSLELGDSALYFCASSVALGAGELFFGEGSRLTVL.